The 2 T cell receptor beta chains below were found in one sample sequenced in a study of siplizumab effects on memory and regulatory T cells. The data were produced by immunoSEQ multiplex PCR, yet TCRdb's version contains in-frame clones alone and is incomplete. The data contain about 50,000 clones, about 88% of them seen just once; the ten biggest clones take up 0.35%. The sample taken for sequencing was naive CD8+ T cells sorted from blood. These receptors originate from a human donor in good health.

The rearrangement uses TRBV19 and TRBJ2-3, with 10 bases that match TRBD2. The CDR3 spans 16 residues. J lost 3 bases, V lost 5 bases, and 8 bases had no gene match. CDR1 and CDR2 from the germline V gene are LNHDA and SQIVND (reference sequence). For the CDR3, the DNA is TGTGCCAGTAGTCCGAGACTAGCGGGCCTAACAGATACGCAGTATTTT. Its protein is CASSPRLAGLTDTQYF.

The gene calls are TRBV7-9 and TRBJ2-5; 11 nucleotides line up with TRBD1. This CDR3 has 16 amino acids. J gave up 3 bases and V 4 bases, and 7 bases lay outside the gene matches. From germline, CDR1 is SEHNR and CDR2 FQNEAQ (reference sequence). The CDR3 protein is CASSSIGQGAKETQYF. The CDR3 nucleotides are TGTGCCAGCAGCTCGATCGGACAGGGGGCTAAAGAGACCCAGTACTTC.